This T cell receptor (beta chain) was sequenced for a study of human T cells and chemical hapten exposure. Study outcomes and limitations: With DPC sensitization, TCRs exceeding 1 in 1000 frequency showed no change.

The sample's time point: healthy volunteer bleed at 2 weeks. The study extracted total RNA from unfractionated whole blood. The CDR3 sequence is 16 residues long. V shed 6 bases and J shed 7 bases, with 24 bases lying between them. To note about this clonotype: Its antigen is not known.

TCRdb re-called the RACE reads through MiXCR, storing one row per CDR3 protein. The sample shows over 100,000 distinct CDR3 sequences, around 8.2% of them seen only once. This chain connects TRBV12-3 or TRBV12-4 to TRBJ1-2, with no clear D. The receptor comes from a male donor in good health. Some clones in this sample may be carry-over from other donors' samples. Material for sequencing was whole blood. The CDR3 is CASSPSKGSGVGGYTF. CDR3 in DNA: TGTGCCAGCAGCCCCTCGAAGGGATCTGGGGTCGGTGGCTACACCTTC.